This TCR beta chain was retrieved from a study of T cell changes during pregnancy in multiple sclerosis. Trimming stripped 6 bases from V and 5 bases from J, with 17 bases between. CDR3 length: 14 residues. CDR1 and CDR2 from the germline V gene are MDHEN and SYDVKM. Some clones are missing from TCRdb's copy, which holds only in-frame ones; the method was immunoSEQ multiplex PCR. The sample has around 50,000 clones; around 90% are singletons. This sequence joins TRBV28 and TRBJ2-7; D ambiguous. This material consisted of CD4+ T cells from peripheral blood mononuclear cells, taken after pregnancy. This receptor was taken from a female donor in good health, enrolled as a control in a pregnancy study. CDR3 in DNA: TGTGCCAGCAGACCACCCGGTTCGGTCGACGAGCAGTACTTC. Its protein product is CASRPPGSVDEQYF.